This T cell receptor (beta chain) was sequenced during a study of T cells in Graves' hyperthyroidism and ophthalmopathy (dated by TCRdb to between 2018 and 2021). Describing the broader study: Peripheral blood was collected at initial diagnosis, before any treatment. According to the paper, TCR Vbeta CDR3 sequencing was carried out on 135 peripheral blood samples, which came from 40 to 45 ophthalmopathy, approximately 72 hyperthyroidism and roughly 17 progressor patients. The study also compared thyroid tissue and blood T-cell repertoires from more than five Graves' hyperthyroidism patients. To identify TCR V-J signatures that set the groups apart, the researchers used a discovery cohort of approximately 98 patients, made up of roughly 40 with Graves' ophthalmopathy and about 60 with stable Graves' hyperthyroidism. For training and testing, the roughly 93 patients in the discovery cohort were randomly divided in a 7:3 ratio. After blood sampling, hyperthyroidism patients were treated with methimazole at a starting dose of 30 mg daily, and ophthalmopathy patients were treated with high-dose intravenous methylprednisolone. Whether ophthalmopathy could be predicted prospectively was tested in an independent validation cohort made up of roughly 19 hyperthyroidism patients plus 17 patients who later progressed to ophthalmopathy.

The CDR3 runs 12 amino acids, cysteine and phenylalanine included. Here the CDR3 DNA is all that survives: 36 bases in frame from base 1. V loses 8 bases, J loses 3 bases, and the germline ends lie 13 bases apart. The germline V gene sets CDR1 to SQVTM and CDR2 to ANQGSEA. On this clonotype: Its antigen remains unidentified. No much larger clone is present one base from it, and per-base qualities are unavailable.

The paper's findings and limits, for the study overall: Blood samples also contained most of the expanded thyroid clonotypes (frequency above 0.001), which suggests that blood repertoires may reflect thyroid immune responses. In validation, the model predicted progression to ophthalmopathy with approximately 70% sensitivity and 72% to 85% specificity, a median of 6.5 months before onset. A 13 V-J signature model separated ophthalmopathy from stable hyperthyroidism, with just over 85% sensitivity and roughly 81% specificity in cross-validation and 80%/75% in testing. No statistical method was used to fix the sample size in advance, and group allocation was not hidden from the investigators.

Amplification of TCR beta CDR3 regions was carried out from RNA transcripts. The TCR CDR3 was subjected to a first round of RT-PCR using the HTBI primer set and the Qiagen OneStep RT-PCR kit. The libraries were constructed in a second round of multiplex PCR and then size-selected and purified. Sequencing of the libraries was done on an Illumina HiSeq2000 using paired-end 100 bp reads. For the original study's pipeline: SOAPnuke was used to process the raw data, throwing out any read that contained adapters or uncalled bases, had a mean Phred below 15, or lacked an exact constant-primer or identifier match. COPE v1.2.5 was used to merge high-quality paired reads, and clonotypes were defined as unique nucleotide sequences. MiTCR v1.1 was used to align the clonotypes against IMGT TRBV, TRBD and TRBJ reference segments. Analysis was restricted to V-J combinations with a frequency above 0.0001, which covered over 98% of repertoires. The TCS score was defined as F50 (clonal expansion) divided by E x V (chaos), with BLOSUM62-based TCRdist calculated between CDR3 peptides within each V-J. Welch's t-statistics and random forest reduced 500 to 650 V-J features to 10 to 15, which were used in a naive Bayes classifier (R e1071). The Morisita-Horn index was used to measure how similar the thyroid and blood repertoires were. The public reads were reanalyzed by TCRdb: fastp trimming at Q25, MiXCR alignment, in-frame beta chains only. CDR3 protein sequences are deduplicated, and each keeps its most common genes and DNA. The V and J calls follow TCRdb's processing rather than the paper's. Recorded for this sample are roughly 840,000 distinct CDR3 sequences; 38% of them occurred a single time. The biggest ten clones account for 7.5% to 9.5% of the sample.

Stable Graves' hyperthyroidism was defined as the absence of progression to ophthalmopathy over 18 months of follow-up. The hyperthyroidism patients were between 18 and 65 years old and newly diagnosed, with a disease duration of less than 2 months. Any patient with an uncontrolled infection, another autoimmune disease, pregnancy or lactation was excluded. Diagnoses were established on the basis of clinical symptoms, serum thyroxine and TRAb, thyroid ultrasound, and orbital computed tomography. PBMCs were separated from 7.5 to 10 ml of fresh peripheral blood using Ficoll-Paque density gradient centrifugation. Trizol reagent was used to extract total RNA, and RNA quality was then checked on an Agilent 2100 Bioanalyzer.

The TCR sequence derives from a man younger than 35 with Graves' hyperthyroidism. Sequenced input: blood. The chain uses TRBV29-1 and TRBJ2-5; TRBD2 is possibly the D segment (6 matching bases). DNA sequence: TGCAGCTTGGTTGGGGAGGAAGAGACCCAGTACTTC. This sequence encodes CSLVGEEETQYF. Full variable domain (CDR3 extended with the reference TRBV29-1 and TRBJ2-5 proteins): SAVISQKPSRDICQRGTSLTIQCQVDSQVTMMFWYRQQPGQSLTLIATANQGSEATYESGFVIDKFPISRPNLTFSTLTVSNMSPEDSSIYLCSLVGEEETQYFGPGTRLLVL.